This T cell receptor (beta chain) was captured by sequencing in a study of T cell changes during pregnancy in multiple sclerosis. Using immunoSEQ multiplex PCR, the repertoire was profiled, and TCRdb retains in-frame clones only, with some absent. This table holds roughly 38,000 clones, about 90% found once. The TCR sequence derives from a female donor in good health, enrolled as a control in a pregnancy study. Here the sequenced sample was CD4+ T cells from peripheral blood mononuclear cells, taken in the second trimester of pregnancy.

This chain's CDR3 is CASSLEGRGQASPLHF. The CDR3 nucleotides read TGTGCCAGCAGCTTGGAGGGCAGAGGGCAGGCGTCACCCCTCCACTTT. V and J are TRBV5-5 and TRBJ1-6; no clear D gene. Between the trimmed V and J ends, which lost 0 bases and 10 bases, there was a span of 17 bases. This CDR3 has 16 residues. The germline V gene has CDR1 SGHKS and CDR2 YYEKEE (reference sequence).